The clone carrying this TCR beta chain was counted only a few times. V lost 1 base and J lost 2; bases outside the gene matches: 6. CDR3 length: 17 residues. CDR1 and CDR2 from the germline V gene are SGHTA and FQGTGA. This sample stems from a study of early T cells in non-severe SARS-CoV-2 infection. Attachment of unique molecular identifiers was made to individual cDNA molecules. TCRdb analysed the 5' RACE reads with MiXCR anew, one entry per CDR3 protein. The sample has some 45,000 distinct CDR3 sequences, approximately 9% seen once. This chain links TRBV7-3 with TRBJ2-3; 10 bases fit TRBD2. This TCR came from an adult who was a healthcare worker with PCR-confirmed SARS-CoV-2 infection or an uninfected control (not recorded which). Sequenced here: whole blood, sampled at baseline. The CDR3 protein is CASSLRLAGASTDTQYF. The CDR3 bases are TGTGCCAGCAGCTTAAGGCTAGCGGGAGCATCCACAGATACGCAGTATTTT.